This T cell receptor beta chain was sequenced in a study of blood T cell repertoires in COVID-19. Study in general: T cells, B-cell-depleted T cells, or PBMCs provided the cDNA or gDNA that served as material.

Relative to its sample, this clone is medium-sized (0.01 to 0.1%). The CDR3 is 14 residues long. Trimming removed 0 bases from V and 0 bases from J, with 5 bases in between. Germline CDR1 reads MGHRA; CDR2 reads YSYEKL. Assay: immunoSEQ multiplex PCR; the TCRdb copy retains only in-frame clones and omits some. Here the sample spans about 78,000 clones, about 83% being singletons. The receptor was isolated from a man aged 50 to 60 with acute or convalescent COVID-19. The chain joins TRBV4-1 to TRBJ1-1, with D uncertain. Sequenced material: peripheral blood. The CDR3 sequence is CASSQEAVNTEAFF. As DNA, the CDR3 is TGCGCCAGCAGCCAAGAGGCGGTGAACACTGAAGCTTTCTTT.